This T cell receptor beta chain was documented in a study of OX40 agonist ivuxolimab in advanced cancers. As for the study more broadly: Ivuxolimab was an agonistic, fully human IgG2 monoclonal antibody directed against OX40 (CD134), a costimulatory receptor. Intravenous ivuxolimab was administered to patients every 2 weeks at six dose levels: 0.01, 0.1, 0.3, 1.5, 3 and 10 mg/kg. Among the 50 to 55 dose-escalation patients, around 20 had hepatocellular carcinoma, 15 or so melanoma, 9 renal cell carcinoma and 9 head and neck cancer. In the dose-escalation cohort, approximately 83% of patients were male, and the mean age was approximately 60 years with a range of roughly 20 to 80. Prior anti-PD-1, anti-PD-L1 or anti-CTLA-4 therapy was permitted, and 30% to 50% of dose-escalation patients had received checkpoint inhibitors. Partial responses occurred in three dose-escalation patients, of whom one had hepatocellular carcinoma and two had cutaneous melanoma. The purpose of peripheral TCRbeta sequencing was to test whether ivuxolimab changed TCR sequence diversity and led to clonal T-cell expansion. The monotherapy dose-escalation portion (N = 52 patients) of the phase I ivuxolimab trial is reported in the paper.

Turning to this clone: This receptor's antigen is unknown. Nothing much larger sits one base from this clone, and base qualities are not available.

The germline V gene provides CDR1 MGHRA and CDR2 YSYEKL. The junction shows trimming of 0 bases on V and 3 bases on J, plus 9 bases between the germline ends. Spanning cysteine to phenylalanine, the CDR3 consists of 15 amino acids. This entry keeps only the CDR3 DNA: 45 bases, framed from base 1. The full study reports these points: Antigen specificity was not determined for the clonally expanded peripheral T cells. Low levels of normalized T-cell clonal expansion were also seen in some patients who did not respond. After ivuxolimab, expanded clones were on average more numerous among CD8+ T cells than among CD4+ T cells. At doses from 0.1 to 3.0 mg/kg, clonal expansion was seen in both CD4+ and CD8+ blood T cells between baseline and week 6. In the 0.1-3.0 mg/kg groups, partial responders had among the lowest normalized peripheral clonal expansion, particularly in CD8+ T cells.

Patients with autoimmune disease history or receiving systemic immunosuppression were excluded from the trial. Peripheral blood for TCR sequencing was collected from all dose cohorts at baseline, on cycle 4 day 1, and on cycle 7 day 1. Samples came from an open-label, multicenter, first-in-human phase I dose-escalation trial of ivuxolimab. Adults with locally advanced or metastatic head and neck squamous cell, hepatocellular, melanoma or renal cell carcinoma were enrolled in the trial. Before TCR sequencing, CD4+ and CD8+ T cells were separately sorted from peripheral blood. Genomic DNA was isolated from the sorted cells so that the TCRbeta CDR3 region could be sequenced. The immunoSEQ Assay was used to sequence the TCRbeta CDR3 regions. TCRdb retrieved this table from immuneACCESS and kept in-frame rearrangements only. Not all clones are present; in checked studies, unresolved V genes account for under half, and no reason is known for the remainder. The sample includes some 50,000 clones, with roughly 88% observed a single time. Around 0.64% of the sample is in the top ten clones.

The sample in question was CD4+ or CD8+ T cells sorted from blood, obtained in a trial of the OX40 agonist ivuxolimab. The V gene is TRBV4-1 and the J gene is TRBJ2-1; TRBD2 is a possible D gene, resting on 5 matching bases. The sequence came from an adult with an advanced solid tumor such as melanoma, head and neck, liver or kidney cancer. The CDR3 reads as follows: CASSQEGGYYNEQFF. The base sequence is TGCGCCAGCAGCCAAGAAGGAGGATACTACAATGAGCAGTTCTTC.